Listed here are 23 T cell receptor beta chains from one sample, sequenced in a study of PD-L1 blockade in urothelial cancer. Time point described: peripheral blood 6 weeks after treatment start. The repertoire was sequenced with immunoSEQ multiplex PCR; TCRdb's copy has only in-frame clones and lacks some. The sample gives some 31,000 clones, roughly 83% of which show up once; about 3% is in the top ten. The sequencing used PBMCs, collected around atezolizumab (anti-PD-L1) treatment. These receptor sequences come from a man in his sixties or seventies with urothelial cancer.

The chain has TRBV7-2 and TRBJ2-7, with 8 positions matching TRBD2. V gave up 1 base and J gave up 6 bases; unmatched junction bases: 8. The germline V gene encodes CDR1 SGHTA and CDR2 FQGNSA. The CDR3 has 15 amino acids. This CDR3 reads CASSLEGTRGGEQYF. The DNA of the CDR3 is TGTGCCAGCAGCTTAGAGGGGACTAGAGGTGGCGAGCAGTACTTC. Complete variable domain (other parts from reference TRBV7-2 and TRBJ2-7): GAGVSQSPSNKVTEKGKDVELRCDPISGHTALYWYRQSLGQGLEFLIYFQGNSAPDKSGLPSDRFSAERTGGSVSTLTIQRTQQEDSAVYLCASSLEGTRGGEQYFGPGTRLTVT.

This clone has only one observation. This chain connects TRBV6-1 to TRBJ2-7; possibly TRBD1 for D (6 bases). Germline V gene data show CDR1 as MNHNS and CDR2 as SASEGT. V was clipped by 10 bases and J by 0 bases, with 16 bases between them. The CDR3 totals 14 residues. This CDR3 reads CAIGRGSSSYEQYF. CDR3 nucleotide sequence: TGTGCCATTGGAAGGGGGAGTAGCTCCTACGAGCAGTACTTC.

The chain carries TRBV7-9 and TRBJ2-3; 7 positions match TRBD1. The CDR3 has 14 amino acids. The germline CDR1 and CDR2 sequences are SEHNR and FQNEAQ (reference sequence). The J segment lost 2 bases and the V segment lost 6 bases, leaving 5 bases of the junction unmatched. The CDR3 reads CASSIDRVTDTQYF. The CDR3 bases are TGTGCCAGCAGTATAGACAGGGTCACAGATACGCAGTATTTT.

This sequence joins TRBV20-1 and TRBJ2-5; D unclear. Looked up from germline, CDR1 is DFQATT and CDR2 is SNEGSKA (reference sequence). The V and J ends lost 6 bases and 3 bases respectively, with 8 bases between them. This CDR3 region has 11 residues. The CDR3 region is CSAASEETQYF. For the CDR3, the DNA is TGCAGTGCCGCCAGTGAAGAGACCCAGTACTTC.

The CDR3 nucleotides are TGTGCCAGTAGTATAGCCCGGGCGGGGACTGAAGCTTTCTTT. Its protein is CASSIARAGTEAFF. The chain has TRBV19 and TRBJ1-1; D is unresolved. Germline loops: CDR1 LNHDA, CDR2 SQIVND (reference sequence). The CDR3 extends over 14 amino acids. V shed 1 base and J shed 5 bases, with 11 bases lying between them.

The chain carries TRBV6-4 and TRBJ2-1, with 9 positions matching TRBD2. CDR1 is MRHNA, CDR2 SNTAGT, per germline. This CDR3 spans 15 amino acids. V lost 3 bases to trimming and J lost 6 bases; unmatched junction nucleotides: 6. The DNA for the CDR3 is TGTGCCAGCAGTGAGTTAGCGGGAGTTCTCAATGAGCAGTTCTTC. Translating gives CASSELAGVLNEQFF.

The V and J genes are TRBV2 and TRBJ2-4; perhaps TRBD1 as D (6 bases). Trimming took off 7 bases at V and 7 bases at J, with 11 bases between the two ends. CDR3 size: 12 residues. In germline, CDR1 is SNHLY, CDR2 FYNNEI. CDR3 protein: CASTTGQNIQYF. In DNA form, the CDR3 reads TGTGCCAGCACCACAGGGCAGAACATTCAGTACTTC.

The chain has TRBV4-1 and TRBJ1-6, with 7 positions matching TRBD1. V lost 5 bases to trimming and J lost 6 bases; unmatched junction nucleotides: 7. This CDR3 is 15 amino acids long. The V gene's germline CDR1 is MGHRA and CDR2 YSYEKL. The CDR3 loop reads CASSEGAVGNSPLHF. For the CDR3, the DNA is TGCGCCAGCAGCGAGGGGGCAGTTGGTAATTCACCCCTCCACTTT.

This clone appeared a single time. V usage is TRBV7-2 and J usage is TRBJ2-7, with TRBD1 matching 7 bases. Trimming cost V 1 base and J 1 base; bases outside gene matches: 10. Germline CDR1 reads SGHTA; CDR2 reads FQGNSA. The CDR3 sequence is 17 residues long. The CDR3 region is CASSLGRRTGISYEQYF. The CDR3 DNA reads TGTGCCAGCAGCTTAGGGAGGAGGACAGGAATTTCCTACGAGCAGTACTTC.

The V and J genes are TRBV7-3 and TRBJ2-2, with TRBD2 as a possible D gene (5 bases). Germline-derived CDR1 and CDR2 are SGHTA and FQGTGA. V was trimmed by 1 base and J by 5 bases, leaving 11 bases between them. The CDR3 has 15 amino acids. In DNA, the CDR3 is TGTGCCAGCAGCTTAAGACCGACGGGGACCGGGGAGCTGTTTTTT. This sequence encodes CASSLRPTGTGELFF. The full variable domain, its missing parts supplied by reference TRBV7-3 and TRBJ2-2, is GAGVSQTPSNKVTEKGKYVELRCDPISGHTALYWYRQSLGQGPEFLIYFQGTGAADDSGLPNDRFFAVRPEGSVSTLKIQRTERGDSAVYLCASSLRPTGTGELFFGEGSRLTVL.

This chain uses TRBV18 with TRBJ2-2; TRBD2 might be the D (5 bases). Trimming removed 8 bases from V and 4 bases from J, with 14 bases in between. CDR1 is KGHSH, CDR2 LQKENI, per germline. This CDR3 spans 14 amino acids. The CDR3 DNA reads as TGTGCCAGCACAAACCAAGGAGGCACCGGGGAGCTGTTTTTT. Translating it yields CASTNQGGTGELFF.

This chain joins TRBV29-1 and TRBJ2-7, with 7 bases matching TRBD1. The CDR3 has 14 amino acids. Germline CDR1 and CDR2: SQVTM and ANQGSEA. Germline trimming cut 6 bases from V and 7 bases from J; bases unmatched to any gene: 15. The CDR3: CSVARGTASGEQYF. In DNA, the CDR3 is TGCAGCGTCGCACGAGGGACAGCCTCAGGGGAGCAGTACTTC.

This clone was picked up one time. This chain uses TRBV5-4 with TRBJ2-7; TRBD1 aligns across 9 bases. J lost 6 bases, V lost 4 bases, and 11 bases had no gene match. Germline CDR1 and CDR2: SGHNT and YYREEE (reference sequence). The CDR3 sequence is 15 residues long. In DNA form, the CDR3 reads TGTGCCAGCAGCCGCGGGACAGGGAAGGAGGTCGAGCAGTACTTC. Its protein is CASSRGTGKEVEQYF.

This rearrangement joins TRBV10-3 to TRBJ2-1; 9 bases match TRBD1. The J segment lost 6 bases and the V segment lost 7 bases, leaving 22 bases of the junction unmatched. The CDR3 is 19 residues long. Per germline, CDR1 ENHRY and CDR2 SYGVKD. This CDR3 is CAITRSQKPGQGIVNEQFF. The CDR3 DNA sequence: TGTGCCATCACGAGGTCTCAAAAACCGGGACAGGGAATTGTCAATGAGCAGTTCTTC.

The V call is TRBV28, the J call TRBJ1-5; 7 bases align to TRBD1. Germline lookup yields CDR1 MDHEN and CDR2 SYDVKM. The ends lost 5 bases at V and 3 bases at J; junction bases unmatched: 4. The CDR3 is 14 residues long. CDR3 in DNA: TGTGCCAGCAGTCCAGGGGGTCCCAATCAGCCCCAGCATTTT. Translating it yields CASSPGGPNQPQHF.

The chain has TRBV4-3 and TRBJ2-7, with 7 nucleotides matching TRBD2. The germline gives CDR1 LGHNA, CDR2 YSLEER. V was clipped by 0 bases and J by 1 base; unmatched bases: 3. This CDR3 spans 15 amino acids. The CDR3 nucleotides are TGCGCCAGCAGCCAAGATACTAGCGCGTCCTACGAGCAGTACTTC. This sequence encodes CASSQDTSASYEQYF.

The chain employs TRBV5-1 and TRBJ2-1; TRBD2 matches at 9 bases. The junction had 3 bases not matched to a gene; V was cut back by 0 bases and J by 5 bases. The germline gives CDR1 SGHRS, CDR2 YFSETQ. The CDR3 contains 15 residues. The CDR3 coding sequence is TGCGCCAGCAGCTTGGGCGGGGGGGCCCACAATGAGCAGTTCTTC. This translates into CASSLGGGAHNEQFF.

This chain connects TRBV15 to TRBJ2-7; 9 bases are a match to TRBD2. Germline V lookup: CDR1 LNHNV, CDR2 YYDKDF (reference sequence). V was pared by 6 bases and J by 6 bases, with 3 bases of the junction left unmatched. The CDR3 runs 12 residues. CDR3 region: CATSRAGGEQYF. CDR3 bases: TGTGCCACCAGTCGAGCGGGGGGCGAGCAGTACTTC.

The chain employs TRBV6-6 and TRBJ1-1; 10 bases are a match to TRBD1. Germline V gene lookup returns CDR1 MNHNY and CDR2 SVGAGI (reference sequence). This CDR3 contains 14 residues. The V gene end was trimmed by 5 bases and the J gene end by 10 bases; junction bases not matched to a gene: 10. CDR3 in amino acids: CASSRQGAKHGAFF. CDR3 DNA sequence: TGTGCCAGCAGTCGACAGGGGGCTAAACATGGAGCTTTCTTT.

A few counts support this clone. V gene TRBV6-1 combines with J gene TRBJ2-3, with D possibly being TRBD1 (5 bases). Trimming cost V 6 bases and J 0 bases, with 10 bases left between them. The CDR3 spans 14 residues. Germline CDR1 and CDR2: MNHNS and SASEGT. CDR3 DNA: TGTGCCAGCAGATGGACACTTAGCACAGATACGCAGTATTTT. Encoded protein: CASRWTLSTDTQYF.

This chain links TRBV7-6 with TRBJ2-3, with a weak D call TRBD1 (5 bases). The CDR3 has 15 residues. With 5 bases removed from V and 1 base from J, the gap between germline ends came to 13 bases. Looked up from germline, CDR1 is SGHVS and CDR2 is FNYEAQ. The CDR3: CASSKNQGGTDTQYF. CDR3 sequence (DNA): TGTGCCAGCAGCAAGAATCAGGGCGGCACAGATACGCAGTATTTT.

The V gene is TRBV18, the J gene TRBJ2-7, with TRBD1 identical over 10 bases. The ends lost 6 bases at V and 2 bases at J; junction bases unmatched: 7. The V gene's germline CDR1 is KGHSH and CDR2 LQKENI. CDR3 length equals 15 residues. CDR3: CASSPRTGGPYEQYF. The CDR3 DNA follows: TGTGCCAGCTCCCCTAGGACAGGGGGTCCCTACGAGCAGTACTTC.

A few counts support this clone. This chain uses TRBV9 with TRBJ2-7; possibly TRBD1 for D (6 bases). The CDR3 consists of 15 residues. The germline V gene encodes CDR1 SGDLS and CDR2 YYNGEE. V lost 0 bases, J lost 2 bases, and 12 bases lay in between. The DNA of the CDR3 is TGTGCCAGCAGCGTAGGAGAGACAGGTGCCTACGAGCAGTACTTC. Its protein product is CASSVGETGAYEQYF. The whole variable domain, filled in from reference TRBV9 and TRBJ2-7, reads DSGVTQTPKHLITATGQRVTLRCSPRSGDLSVYWYQQSLDQGLQFLIQYYNGEERAKGNILERFSAQQFPDLHSELNLSSLELGDSALYFCASSVGETGAYEQYFGPGTRLTVT.